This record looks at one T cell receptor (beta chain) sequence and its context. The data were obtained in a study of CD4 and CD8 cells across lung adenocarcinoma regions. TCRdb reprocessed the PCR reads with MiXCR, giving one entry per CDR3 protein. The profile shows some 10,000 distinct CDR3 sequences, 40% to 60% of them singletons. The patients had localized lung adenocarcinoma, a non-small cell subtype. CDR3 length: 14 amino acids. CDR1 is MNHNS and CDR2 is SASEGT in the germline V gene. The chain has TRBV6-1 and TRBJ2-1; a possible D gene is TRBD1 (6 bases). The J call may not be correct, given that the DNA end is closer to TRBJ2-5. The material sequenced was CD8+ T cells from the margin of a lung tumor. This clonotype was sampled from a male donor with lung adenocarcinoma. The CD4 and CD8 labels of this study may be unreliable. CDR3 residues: CASSSETGVGSQYF. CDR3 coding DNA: TGTGCCAGCTCCTCCGAGACAGGCGTGGGGTCCCAGTACTTC.